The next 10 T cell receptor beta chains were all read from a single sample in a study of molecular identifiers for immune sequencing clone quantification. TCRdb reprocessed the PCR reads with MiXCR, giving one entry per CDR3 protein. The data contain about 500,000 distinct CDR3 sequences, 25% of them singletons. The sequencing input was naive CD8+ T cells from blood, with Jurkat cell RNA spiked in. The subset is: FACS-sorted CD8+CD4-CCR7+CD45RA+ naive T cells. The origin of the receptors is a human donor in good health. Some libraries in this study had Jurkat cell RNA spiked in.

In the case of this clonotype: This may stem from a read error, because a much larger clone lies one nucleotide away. The CDR3 region has the DNA TGTGCCAGCAGTGAAATTGGGGGCAGGAGCAGTCAGCCCCAGCATTTT. Its translation: CASSEIGGRSSQPQHF. The J gene is TRBJ1-5, the V gene TRBV6-1, with D perhaps TRBD1 (6 bases). Germline CDR1 is MNHNS and CDR2 is SASEGT. The CDR3 loop spans 16 amino acids.

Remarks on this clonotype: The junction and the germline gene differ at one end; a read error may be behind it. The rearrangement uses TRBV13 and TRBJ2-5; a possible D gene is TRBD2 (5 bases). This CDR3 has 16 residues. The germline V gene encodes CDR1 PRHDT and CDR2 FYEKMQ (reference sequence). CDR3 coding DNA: TGTGCCAGCAGCTTAACGACGGGGATAGTTGCAGAGACCCAGCACTTC. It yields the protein CASSLTTGIVAETQHF.

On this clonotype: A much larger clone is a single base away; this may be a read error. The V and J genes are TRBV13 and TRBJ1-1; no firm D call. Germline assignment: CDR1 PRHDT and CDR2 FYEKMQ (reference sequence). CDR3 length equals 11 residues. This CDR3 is CASSHGTEALF. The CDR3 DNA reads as TGTGCCAGCAGCCATGGTACTGAAGCTCTCTTT.

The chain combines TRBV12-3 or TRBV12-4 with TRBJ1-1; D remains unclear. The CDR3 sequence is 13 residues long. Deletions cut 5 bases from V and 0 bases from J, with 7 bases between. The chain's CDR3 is CASSRFMNTEAFF. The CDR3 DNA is TGTGCCAGCAGTAGGTTTATGAACACTGAAGCTTTCTTT.

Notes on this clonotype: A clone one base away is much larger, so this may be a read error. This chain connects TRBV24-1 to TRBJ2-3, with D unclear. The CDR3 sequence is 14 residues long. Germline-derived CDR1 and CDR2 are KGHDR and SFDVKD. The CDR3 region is CATGDAGSTDTQYF. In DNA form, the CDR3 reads TGTGCCACCGGTGATGCCGGAAGCACAGATACGCAGTATTTT.

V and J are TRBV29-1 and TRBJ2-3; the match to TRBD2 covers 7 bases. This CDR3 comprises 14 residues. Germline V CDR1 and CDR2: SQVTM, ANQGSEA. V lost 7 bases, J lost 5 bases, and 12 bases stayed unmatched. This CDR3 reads CSALTWGEGDTQYF. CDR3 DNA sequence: TGCAGCGCCCTCACATGGGGGGAGGGAGATACGCAGTATTTT.

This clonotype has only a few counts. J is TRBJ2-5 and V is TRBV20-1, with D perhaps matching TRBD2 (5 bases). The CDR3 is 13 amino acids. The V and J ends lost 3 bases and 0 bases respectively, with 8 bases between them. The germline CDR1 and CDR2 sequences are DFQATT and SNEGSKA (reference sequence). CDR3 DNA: TGCAGTGCTAGGGAGCGGAACCAAGAGACCCAGTACTTC. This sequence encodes CSARERNQETQYF.

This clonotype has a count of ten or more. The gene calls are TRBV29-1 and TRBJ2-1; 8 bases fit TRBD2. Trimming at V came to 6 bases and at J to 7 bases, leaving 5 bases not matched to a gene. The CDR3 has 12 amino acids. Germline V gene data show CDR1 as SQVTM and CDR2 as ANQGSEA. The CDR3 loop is CSVVSGMNEQFF. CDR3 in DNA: TGCAGCGTGGTTAGCGGGATGAATGAGCAGTTCTTC.

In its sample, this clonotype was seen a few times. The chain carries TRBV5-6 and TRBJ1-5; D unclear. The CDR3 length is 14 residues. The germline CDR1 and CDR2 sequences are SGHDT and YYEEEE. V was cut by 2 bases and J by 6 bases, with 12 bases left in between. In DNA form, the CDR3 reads TGTGCCAGCAGCTTCGGGGATTTGCGTCAGCCCCAGCATTTT. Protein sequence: CASSFGDLRQPQHF.

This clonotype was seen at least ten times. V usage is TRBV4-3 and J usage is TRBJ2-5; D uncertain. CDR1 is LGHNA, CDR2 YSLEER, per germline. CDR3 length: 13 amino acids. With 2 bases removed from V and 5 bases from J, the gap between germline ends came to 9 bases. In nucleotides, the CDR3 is TGCGCCAGCAGCCAAAGCAGACGTGAGACCCAGTACTTC. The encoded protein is CASSQSRRETQYF.